This T cell receptor beta chain came from a study of regulatory T cells in long-lasting Graves disease. Time point in this sample: newly diagnosed GD, antithyroid drugs for less than 3 months. The TCR library used RNA extracted from PBMCs. The V gene lost 6 bases and the J gene lost 7 bases, with 13 bases spanning the gap. The CDR3 is 14 amino acids. CDR1 is KGHSH, CDR2 LQKENI, per germline. CDR3-region Arm-PCR and iRepertoire HTBI primers produced the TCR beta libraries. TCRdb processed the multiplex PCR reads anew with MiXCR; each CDR3 protein has one entry. The repertoire has a few hundred thousand distinct CDR3 sequences, less than 15% of them found once; the top ten carry roughly a tenth. The data were also submitted as part of a second study, on T cells in Graves' hyperthyroidism and ophthalmopathy.

The sequenced sample was peripheral blood mononuclear cells (PBMCs), obtained at new diagnosis, from a patient treated with antithyroid drugs. This rearrangement joins TRBV18 to TRBJ1-6, with a tentative D call TRBD1 (6 bases). This sequence was found in a young man with Graves disease. In nucleotides, the CDR3 is TGTGCCAGCTCTCCGGGGGGCTCGAATTCACCCCTCCACTTT. As protein: CASSPGGSNSPLHF.